This T cell receptor (beta chain) comes out of a study of shared clonotypes between healthy human individuals. The data were produced by immunoSEQ multiplex PCR, yet TCRdb's version contains in-frame clones alone and is incomplete. Of about 480,000 clones listed, more than 65% are singletons. It was tens of millions of PBMCs that unsorted samples used for genomic DNA. Germline V CDR1 and CDR2: MDHEN, SYDVKM. This CDR3 contains 13 residues. J gave up 5 bases and V 10 bases, and 6 bases lay outside the gene matches. Material for sequencing was PBMCs. V is TRBV28 and J is TRBJ1-5, with TRBD1 matching 9 bases. This clonotype was obtained from a woman in her thirties or forties in good health. Some clones in this sample may be carry-over from other donors' samples. The DNA of the CDR3 is TGTGCCATCCGGGACAGGGCTGATCAGCCCCAGCATTTT. It translates to CAIRDRADQPQHF.